A single sample gave rise to the 13 T cell receptor beta chains below, sequenced in a study of cytomegalovirus exposure and HLA in healthy donors. 13 Jbeta primers and 60 Vbeta primers were used for the PCR. The data were produced by immunoSEQ multiplex PCR, yet TCRdb's version contains in-frame clones alone and is incomplete. The sample lists around 110,000 clones; 60% to 80% were seen once. The sequencing sample was made of PBMCs. The receptor source for this set is a man between 18 and 29 years old in good health and CMV-seronegative.

The rearrangement uses TRBV4-2 and TRBJ2-7, with D tentatively TRBD2 (6 bases). Germline V gene lookup returns CDR1 LGHNA and CDR2 YNFKEQ. V was trimmed by 1 base and J by 5 bases, leaving 18 bases between them. This CDR3 region has 16 residues. For the CDR3, the DNA is TGTGCCAGCAGCCAAGGGGGCGGCGGAGGGGTAGACGAGCAGTACTTC. Translating it yields CASSQGGGGGVDEQYF.

CDR3 nucleotide sequence: TGTGCCATCAGGGGGGGACTGTCTGACTATGAGCAGTTCTTC. Translating it yields CAIRGGLSDYEQFF. The chain links TRBV10-3 to TRBJ2-1; weak D call: TRBD2 (6 bases). Deletions cut 6 bases from V and 8 bases from J, with 17 bases between. The V gene's germline CDR1 is ENHRY and CDR2 SYGVKD. The CDR3 spans 14 residues.

V and J are TRBV28 and TRBJ1-2; D not certain. Per germline, CDR1 MDHEN and CDR2 SYDVKM. With 1 base removed from V and 4 bases from J, the gap between germline ends came to 7 bases. The length of the CDR3 is 13 residues. The CDR3 DNA reads TGTGCCAGCAGTTTATTAAGGAGCTATGGCTACACCTTC. It specifies CASSLLRSYGYTF.

The J gene is TRBJ2-7, the V gene TRBV11-2; 8 bases are a match to TRBD1. This CDR3 contains 14 residues. CDR1 SGHAT and CDR2 FQNNGV come from the germline V gene. The V gene end was trimmed by 3 bases and the J gene end by 3 bases; junction bases not matched to a gene: 4. Here the CDR3 reads CASSFRTGFYEQYF. CDR3 DNA: TGTGCCAGCAGCTTCCGGACAGGGTTCTACGAGCAGTACTTC.

The chain joins TRBV4-1 to TRBJ2-3; 9 nucleotides line up with TRBD2. After removal of 4 bases from V and 1 base from J, the junction contained 9 bases not matched to a gene. Germline loops: CDR1 MGHRA, CDR2 YSYEKL. CDR3 length equals 17 residues. The DNA of the CDR3 is TGCGCCAGCAGCCTGATTTCGCGGGGGGGCGGCACAGATACGCAGTATTTT. It yields the protein CASSLISRGGGTDTQYF.

The chain employs TRBV21-1 and TRBJ2-2; TRBD1, the table's D call, lacks a check against the DNA. TRBV21-1 is recorded as a pseudogene. This CDR3 region has 15 residues. CDR3 in amino acids: CASSQDRDNTGELFF. As DNA, the CDR3 is TGTGCCAGCAGCCAGGACAGGGACAACACCGGGGAGCTGTTTTTT.

CDR3 protein: CATSSSDPLWETQYF. The CDR3 DNA sequence: TGTGCCACCAGCAGTAGCGATCCCCTCTGGGAGACCCAGTACTTC. The rearrangement links TRBV15 to TRBJ2-5; weak D call: TRBD2 (5 bases). Germline lookup yields CDR1 LNHNV and CDR2 YYDKDF (reference sequence). This CDR3 spans 15 amino acids. Trimming stripped 3 bases from V and 5 bases from J, with 16 bases between.

The genes are TRBV9 and TRBJ1-3; D remains unclear. Looked up from germline, CDR1 is SGDLS and CDR2 is YYNGEE. The CDR3 contains 19 residues. Trimming removed 4 bases from V and 0 bases from J, with 23 bases in between. DNA for the CDR3: TGTGCCAGCAGCCCTCGACCCGGGTCCTTTACGAGCTCTGGAAACACCATATATTTT. This translates into CASSPRPGSFTSSGNTIYF.

This clone was seen only once. This rearrangement joins TRBV7-6 to TRBJ2-2; D not certain. CDR1 and CDR2 from the germline V gene are SGHVS and FNYEAQ. V was clipped by 5 bases and J by 0 bases, with 10 bases between them. The CDR3 consists of 15 residues. CDR3 sequence: CASSPTATNTGELFF. As DNA, the CDR3 is TGTGCCAGCAGCCCGACTGCCACGAACACCGGGGAGCTGTTTTTT.

The V call is TRBV9, the J call TRBJ2-7; possible D gene TRBD1, 6 bases. From germline, CDR1 is SGDLS and CDR2 YYNGEE. Trimming removed 0 bases at V and 4 bases at J, with 23 bases between. This CDR3 has 18 residues. CDR3 in amino acids: CASSVEAGVGGTRYEQYF. CDR3 nucleotides: TGTGCCAGCAGCGTAGAGGCCGGGGTTGGTGGGACACGATACGAGCAGTACTTC.

This chain links TRBV5-5 with TRBJ2-7, with 9 bases aligning to TRBD1. V was pared by 4 bases and J by 2 bases, with 10 bases of the junction left unmatched. Germline lookup yields CDR1 SGHKS and CDR2 YYEKEE (reference sequence). The CDR3 is 16 residues long. The CDR3 is CASSLGGTGFPYEQYF. The CDR3 bases are TGTGCCAGCAGCCTAGGGGGGACAGGGTTTCCCTACGAGCAGTACTTC.

The genes are TRBV29-1 and TRBJ2-5; tentative D call: TRBD2 (5 bases). CDR1 and CDR2 from the germline V gene are SQVTM and ANQGSEA. V dropped 4 bases and J dropped 5 bases, with 17 bases sitting between them. This CDR3 spans 14 amino acids. CDR3: CSVGAPRGMETQYF. CDR3 coding DNA: TGCAGCGTTGGGGCGCCCCGGGGAATGGAGACCCAGTACTTC.

This sequence joins TRBV6-6 and TRBJ2-6; TRBD2 might be the D (5 bases). The CDR3 length is 15 residues. CDR1 MNHNY and CDR2 SVGAGI come from the germline V gene (reference sequence). Trimming removed 5 bases from V and 0 bases from J, with 8 bases in between. CDR3 sequence (DNA): TGTGCCAGCAGTCGGGAAAGCTCTGGGGCCAACGTCCTGACTTTC. As protein: CASSRESSGANVLTF.